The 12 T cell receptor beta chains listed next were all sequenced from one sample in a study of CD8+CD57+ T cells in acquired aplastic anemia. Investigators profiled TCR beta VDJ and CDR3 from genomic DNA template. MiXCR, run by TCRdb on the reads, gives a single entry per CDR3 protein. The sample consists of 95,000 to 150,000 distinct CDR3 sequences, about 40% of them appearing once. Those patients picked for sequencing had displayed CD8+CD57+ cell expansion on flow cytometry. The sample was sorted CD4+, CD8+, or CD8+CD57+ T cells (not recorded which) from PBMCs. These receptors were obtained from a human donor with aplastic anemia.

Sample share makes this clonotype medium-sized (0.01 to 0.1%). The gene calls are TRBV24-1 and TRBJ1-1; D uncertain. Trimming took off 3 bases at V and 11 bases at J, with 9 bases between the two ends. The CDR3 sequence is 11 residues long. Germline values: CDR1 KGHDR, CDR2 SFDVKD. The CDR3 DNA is TGTGCCACCAGTGATGGTCGGGATGCTTTCTTT. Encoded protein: CATSDGRDAFF.

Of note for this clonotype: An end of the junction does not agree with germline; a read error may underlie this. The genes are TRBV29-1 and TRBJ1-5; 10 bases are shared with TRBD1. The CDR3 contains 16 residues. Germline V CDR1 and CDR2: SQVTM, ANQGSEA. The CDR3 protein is CSVVGTGEWGNRPQHF. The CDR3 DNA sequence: TGCAGCGTTGTGGGGACAGGGGAATGGGGCAATCGGCCCCAGCATTTT.

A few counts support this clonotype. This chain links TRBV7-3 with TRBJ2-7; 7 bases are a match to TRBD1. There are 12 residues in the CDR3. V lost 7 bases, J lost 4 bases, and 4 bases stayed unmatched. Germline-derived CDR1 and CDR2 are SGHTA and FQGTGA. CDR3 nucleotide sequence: TGTGCCAGCATTGACAGGGCTTACGAGCAGTACTTC. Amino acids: CASIDRAYEQYF.

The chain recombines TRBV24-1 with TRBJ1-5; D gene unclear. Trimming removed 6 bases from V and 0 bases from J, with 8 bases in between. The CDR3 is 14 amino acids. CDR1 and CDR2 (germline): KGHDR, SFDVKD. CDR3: CATSPRFSNQPQHF. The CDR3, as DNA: TGTGCCACCAGTCCCCGGTTTAGCAATCAGCCCCAGCATTTT.

CDR3 protein: CASSWTGHEQYF. Here the CDR3 DNA reads TGTGCCAGCAGCTGGACAGGGCACGAGCAGTACTTC. The genes are TRBV7-9 and TRBJ2-7, with 8 bases fitting TRBD1. The CDR3 covers 12 residues. Unmatched junction bases numbered 1, after V lost 4 bases and J lost 5 bases. Germline assignment: CDR1 SEHNR and CDR2 FQNEAQ (reference sequence).

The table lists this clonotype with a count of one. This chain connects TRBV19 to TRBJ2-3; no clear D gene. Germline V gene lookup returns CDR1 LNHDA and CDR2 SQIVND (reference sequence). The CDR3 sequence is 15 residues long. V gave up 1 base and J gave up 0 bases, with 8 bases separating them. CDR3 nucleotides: TGTGCCAGTAGTATAGGGGGTCGTAGCACAGATACGCAGTATTTT. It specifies CASSIGGRSTDTQYF.

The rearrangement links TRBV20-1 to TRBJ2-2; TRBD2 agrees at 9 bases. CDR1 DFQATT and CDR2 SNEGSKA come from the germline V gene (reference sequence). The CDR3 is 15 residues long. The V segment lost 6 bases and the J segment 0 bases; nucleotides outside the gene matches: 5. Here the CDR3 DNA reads TGCAGTGCCCACAGCGGGGGGTCGAACACCGGGGAGCTGTTTTTT. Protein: CSAHSGGSNTGELFF.

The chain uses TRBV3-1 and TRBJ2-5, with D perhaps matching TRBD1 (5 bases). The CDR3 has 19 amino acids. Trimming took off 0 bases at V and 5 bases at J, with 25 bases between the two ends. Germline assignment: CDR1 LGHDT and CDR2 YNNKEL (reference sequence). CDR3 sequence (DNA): TGTGCCAGCAGCCAAGATGTCCTTGGAAGGGGAAGGAGTGGGGAGACCCAGTACTTC. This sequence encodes CASSQDVLGRGRSGETQYF.

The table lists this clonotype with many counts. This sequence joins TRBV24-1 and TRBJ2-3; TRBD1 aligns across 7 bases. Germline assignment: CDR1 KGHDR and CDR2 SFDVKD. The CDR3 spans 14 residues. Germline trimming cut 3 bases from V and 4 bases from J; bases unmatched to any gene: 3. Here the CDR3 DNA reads TGTGCCACCAGTGATCCGACAGGGCCAGATACGCAGTATTTT. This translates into CATSDPTGPDTQYF.

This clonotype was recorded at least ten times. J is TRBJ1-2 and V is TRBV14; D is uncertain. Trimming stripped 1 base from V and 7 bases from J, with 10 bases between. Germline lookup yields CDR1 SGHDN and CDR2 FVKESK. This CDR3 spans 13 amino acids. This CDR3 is CASSQVGAGGYTF. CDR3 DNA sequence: TGTGCCAGCAGCCAAGTGGGTGCGGGTGGCTACACCTTC.

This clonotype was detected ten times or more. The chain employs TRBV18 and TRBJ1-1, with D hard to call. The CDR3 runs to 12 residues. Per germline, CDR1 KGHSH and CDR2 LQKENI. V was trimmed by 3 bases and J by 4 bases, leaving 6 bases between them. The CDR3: CASSPKGTEAFF. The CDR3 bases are TGTGCCAGCTCACCCAAGGGCACTGAAGCTTTCTTT.

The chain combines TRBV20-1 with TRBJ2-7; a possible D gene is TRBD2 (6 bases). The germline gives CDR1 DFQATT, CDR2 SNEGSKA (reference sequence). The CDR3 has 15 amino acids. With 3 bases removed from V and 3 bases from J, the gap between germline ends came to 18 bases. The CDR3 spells CSARLGLGGDYEQYF. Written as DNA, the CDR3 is TGCAGTGCTAGGCTGGGTCTCGGAGGGGACTACGAGCAGTACTTC.